These 30 T cell receptor beta chains were sequenced from one sample in a study of shared T cell receptors in the human thymus. The protocol was immunoSEQ multiplex PCR, while the TCRdb copy is restricted to in-frame clones and leaves out a portion. Altogether more than 300,000 clones are present, roughly 94% being singletons, with the ten largest covering roughly 0.02%. Sequencing was done on a sample of thymocytes. These TCRs come from a human donor.

This rearrangement joins TRBV30 to TRBJ2-1; D is unresolved. Trimming took 1 base from V and 7 from J, leaving 17 bases between them. Germline CDR1 and CDR2: GTSNPN and SVGIG (reference sequence). The CDR3 consists of 15 residues. CDR3 sequence: CAWSAPEQTANEQFF. CDR3 in DNA: TGTGCCTGGAGTGCACCCGAACAAACTGCGAATGAGCAGTTCTTC.

This clone appeared a single time. V is TRBV6-6 and J is TRBJ2-2; D is ambiguous. Germline V CDR1 and CDR2: MNHNY, SVGAGI (reference sequence). The CDR3 is 14 residues long. Deletions cut 2 bases from V and 2 bases from J, with 6 bases between. This CDR3 reads CASSYPVNTGELFF. CDR3 coding DNA: TGTGCCAGCAGTTACCCCGTTAACACCGGGGAGCTGTTTTTT.

CDR3 amino acids: CASKRASGRDTQYF. CDR3 nucleotide sequence: TGCGCCAGCAAGCGGGCTAGCGGGAGGGATACGCAGTATTTT. The chain uses TRBV5-1 and TRBJ2-3; 11 bases match TRBD2. This CDR3 is built from 14 residues. Germline V gene data show CDR1 as SGHRS and CDR2 as YFSETQ. V trimming: 6 bases; J trimming: 6 bases; junction bases outside the gene matches: 6. Using reference TRBV5-1 and TRBJ2-3 for the parts outside the CDR3, the full variable domain is KAGVTQTPRYLIKTRGQQVTLSCSPISGHRSVSWYQQTPGQGLQFLFEYFSETQRNKGNFPGRFSGRQFSNSRSEMNVSTLELGDSALYLCASKRASGRDTQYFGPGTRLTVL.

This chain joins TRBV9 and TRBJ2-1, with a possible D match to TRBD2 (5 bases). Trimming cost V 3 bases and J 8 bases, with 21 bases left between them. Looked up from germline, CDR1 is SGDLS and CDR2 is YYNGEE. The CDR3 consists of 16 residues. This CDR3 reads CASSAAKLERRHEQFF. The DNA for the CDR3 is TGTGCCAGCAGCGCCGCAAAACTAGAACGCCGCCATGAGCAGTTCTTC.

The chain recombines TRBV28 with TRBJ1-1, with D possibly being TRBD1 (6 bases). This CDR3 has 12 residues. The germline V and J ends were trimmed by 6 bases and 3 bases, with 8 bases remaining between them. Germline V gene sequence: CDR1 MDHEN, CDR2 SYDVKM. CDR3 loop: CASSRTDTEAFF. The CDR3 DNA follows: TGTGCCAGCAGCAGGACAGACACTGAAGCTTTCTTT.

The gene calls are TRBV7-2 and TRBJ2-7; D remains unclear. Trimming took 5 bases from V and 4 from J, leaving 21 bases between them. The length of the CDR3 is 16 residues. From germline, CDR1 is SGHTA and CDR2 FQGNSA. In DNA, the CDR3 is TGTGCCAGCAGCCCCTTATTATCTCGCCAGGTGTACGAGCAGTACTTC. Translating it yields CASSPLLSRQVYEQYF. Complete variable domain (other parts from reference TRBV7-2 and TRBJ2-7): GAGVSQSPSNKVTEKGKDVELRCDPISGHTALYWYRQSLGQGLEFLIYFQGNSAPDKSGLPSDRFSAERTGGSVSTLTIQRTQQEDSAVYLCASSPLLSRQVYEQYFGPGTRLTVT.

J is TRBJ2-7 and V is TRBV4-1; 9 positions match TRBD2. The CDR3 sequence is 19 residues long. CDR1 and CDR2 from the germline V gene are MGHRA and YSYEKL. V gave up 1 base and J gave up 0 bases; unmatched junction bases: 13. The CDR3 DNA reads TGCGCCAGCAGCCAAGTCCTTCCTAGCGGGACTTCGAACTCCTACGAGCAGTACTTC. It translates to CASSQVLPSGTSNSYEQYF.

The V gene is TRBV7-6, the J gene TRBJ2-2, with D possibly TRBD2 on 6 matching bases. CDR3 length: 14 amino acids. Germline V gene sequence: CDR1 SGHVS, CDR2 FNYEAQ. V was pared by 5 bases and J by 2 bases, with 9 bases between. The CDR3 loop is CASSQGLNTGELFF. In nucleotides, the CDR3 is TGTGCCAGCAGCCAGGGACTTAACACCGGGGAGCTGTTTTTT.

This clone came up once. The chain joins TRBV6-1 to TRBJ2-5; TRBD2 matches 13 bases. The length of the CDR3 is 14 residues. Germline CDR1 MNHNS, CDR2 SASEGT. After removal of 10 bases from V and 3 bases from J, the junction contained 5 bases not matched to a gene. DNA for the CDR3: TGTGCCACCCCAGGACTAGCGGGAGAAGAGACCCAGTACTTC. Translation gives CATPGLAGEETQYF.

J is TRBJ1-5 and V is TRBV4-1; D is ambiguous. This CDR3 has 18 residues. The germline V gene has CDR1 MGHRA and CDR2 YSYEKL. Trimming pared 0 bases from V and 5 bases from J, leaving 20 bases between. Written as DNA, the CDR3 is TGCGCCAGCAGCCAAGATGGAGCGTCAGGAGGGCCCGATCAGCCCCAGCATTTT. This codes for CASSQDGASGGPDQPQHF.

The chain has TRBV29-1 and TRBJ2-1; no clear D gene. The V end was cut by 6 bases, the J end by 5 bases, with 17 bases between. The CDR3 is made up of 14 amino acids. The germline CDR1 and CDR2 sequences are SQVTM and ANQGSEA. The CDR3 bases are TGCAGCGTCCAGCCCGGAGCGTCCGACAATGAGCAGTTCTTC. Translating gives CSVQPGASDNEQFF.

The chain joins TRBV4-1 to TRBJ2-7; 9 bases fit TRBD1. Germline V lookup: CDR1 MGHRA, CDR2 YSYEKL. The ends lost 0 bases at V and 3 bases at J; junction bases unmatched: 15. The CDR3 spans 19 residues. The CDR3 reads CASSQEVVPTGQGLYEQYF. CDR3 nucleotide sequence: TGCGCCAGCAGCCAAGAGGTCGTGCCCACGGGACAGGGCCTCTACGAGCAGTACTTC.

V and J are TRBV10-3 and TRBJ2-7, with D tentatively TRBD1 (6 bases). This CDR3 is built from 14 residues. V was pared by 0 bases and J by 3 bases, with 9 bases between. The germline V gene has CDR1 ENHRY and CDR2 SYGVKD. CDR3 sequence reads: CAISESIRGYEQYF. In nucleotides, the CDR3 is TGTGCCATCAGTGAGTCGATCAGGGGCTACGAGCAGTACTTC.

This chain connects TRBV28 to TRBJ2-7; D is possibly TRBD1 or TRBD2 (5 bases each). V lost 11 bases to trimming and J lost 7 bases, with 21 bases between them. The length of the CDR3 is 13 residues. CDR1 is MDHEN and CDR2 is SYDVKM in the germline V gene. Here the CDR3 DNA reads TGTGCCGGTTACCGGGACCTAGTTGGTGAGCAGTACTTC. Translation: CAGYRDLVGEQYF.

The chain links TRBV10-3 to TRBJ2-2; D not certain. Germline CDR1 ENHRY, CDR2 SYGVKD. This CDR3 spans 17 amino acids. V was clipped by 1 base and J by 3 bases, with 15 bases between them. CDR3 sequence: CAISEFRYPQHTGELFF. CDR3 coding DNA: TGTGCCATCAGTGAGTTCAGGTACCCCCAGCACACCGGGGAGCTGTTTTTT.

This sequence joins TRBV4-1 and TRBJ2-7; TRBD2 agrees at 10 bases. This CDR3 spans 17 amino acids. Trimming cost V 3 bases and J 0 bases; bases outside gene matches: 8. The germline V gene has CDR1 MGHRA and CDR2 YSYEKL. The CDR3: CASSQVLAGLLSYEQYF. The DNA of the CDR3 is TGCGCCAGCAGCCAGGTACTAGCGGGACTCCTCTCCTACGAGCAGTACTTC.

This clone was found once. The V gene is TRBV28, the J gene TRBJ2-2, with D unresolved. Trimming took 5 bases from V and 4 from J, leaving 17 bases between them. The germline V gene has CDR1 MDHEN and CDR2 SYDVKM. This CDR3 has 16 residues. Here the CDR3 DNA reads TGTGCCAGCAGTCCCCTCGGCTACCTTTCCACCGGGGAGCTGTTTTTT. Protein: CASSPLGYLSTGELFF.

This clone has a single count. This chain joins TRBV4-2 and TRBJ2-1, with 7 bases lining up with TRBD2. Germline V gene lookup returns CDR1 LGHNA and CDR2 YNFKEQ. The length of the CDR3 is 14 residues. J was trimmed by 5 bases and V by 5 bases; bases with no gene match: 6. CDR3 DNA sequence: TGTGCCAGCAGCAAAGCGGGAAAGAACAATGAGCAGTTCTTC. Translated, it gives CASSKAGKNNEQFF.

The chain links TRBV27 to TRBJ1-2; TRBD1 matches at 7 bases. CDR1 and CDR2 (germline): MNHEY, SMNVEV (reference sequence). V shed 6 bases and J 5 bases; nucleotides not matched to a gene: 9. The CDR3 has 14 amino acids. In nucleotides, the CDR3 is TGTGCCAGCAGGCTAACCGGGACAGTATATGGCTACACCTTC. It translates to CASRLTGTVYGYTF.

This chain connects TRBV5-3 to TRBJ2-7; the match to TRBD2 covers 10 bases. TRBV5-3 is an open reading frame, and its role is uncertain. CDR3 length equals 14 residues. Losses at the gene ends were 8 bases for V and 2 bases for J; bases not matched to a gene: 7. CDR3 sequence (DNA): TGTGCCAGGTCAGAGCGGGAGGGAACCTACGAGCAGTACTTC. Amino acid sequence: CARSEREGTYEQYF.

The chain carries TRBV19 and TRBJ2-6; D is possibly TRBD1 (5 bases). CDR3 size: 19 residues. Germline V gives CDR1 LNHDA, CDR2 SQIVND (reference sequence). V lost 4 bases and J 4 bases, leaving 23 bases between the germline ends. The CDR3 reads CASSTAPPTVSSGANVLTF. Here the CDR3 DNA reads TGTGCCAGTAGTACCGCCCCGCCGACAGTATCCTCAGGGGCCAACGTCCTGACTTTC.

The chain carries TRBV7-9 and TRBJ2-7; 10 nucleotides line up with TRBD1. Trimming took 3 bases from V and 4 from J; bases not matched to a gene: 18. Germline V gives CDR1 SEHNR, CDR2 FQNEAQ (reference sequence). The CDR3 spans 19 residues. CDR3 amino acids: CASSFYPGQGGTRGYEQYF. The DNA of the CDR3 is TGTGCCAGCAGCTTTTACCCTGGACAGGGGGGGACTAGGGGATACGAGCAGTACTTC.

The sample holds a few counts of this clone. The chain has TRBV18 and TRBJ1-2, with 9 bases identical to TRBD1. J lost 6 bases, V lost 3 bases, and 5 bases had no gene match. The V gene's germline CDR1 is KGHSH and CDR2 LQKENI. CDR3 length equals 14 residues. The CDR3 DNA reads TGTGCCAGCTCACCTACGGGACAGGGTAATGGCTACACCTTC. This codes for CASSPTGQGNGYTF.

This rearrangement joins TRBV18 to TRBJ1-3; D might be TRBD1 (6 bases). This CDR3 spans 15 amino acids. Germline V gene lookup returns CDR1 KGHSH and CDR2 LQKENI. Trimming removed 3 bases from V and 2 bases from J, with 11 bases in between. The CDR3 protein is CASSPIQGPGNTIYF. CDR3 nucleotides: TGTGCCAGCTCACCGATACAGGGCCCTGGAAACACCATATATTTT.

The rearrangement uses TRBV18 and TRBJ1-2; D may be TRBD1 (5 bases). Germline V CDR1 and CDR2: KGHSH, LQKENI. The CDR3 covers 12 residues. The V end lost 1 base, the J end lost 6 bases, and 6 bases lay between the germline ends. The CDR3 here is CASSPRGDGYTF. The CDR3 nucleotides read TGTGCCAGCTCACCACGGGGGGATGGCTACACCTTC.

V is TRBV28 and J is TRBJ2-5; 8 nucleotides agree with TRBD1. This CDR3 is 16 amino acids long. The V gene's germline CDR1 is MDHEN and CDR2 SYDVKM. V was clipped by 2 bases and J by 0 bases; unmatched bases: 5. The CDR3: CASSLLGQGNQETQYF. CDR3 coding DNA: TGTGCCAGCAGTTTACTCGGACAGGGCAACCAAGAGACCCAGTACTTC.

The chain employs TRBV25-1 and TRBJ2-1; 8 bases map to TRBD1. The CDR3 has 15 amino acids. From germline, CDR1 is MGHDK and CDR2 SYGVNS. V trimming: 8 bases; J trimming: 8 bases; junction bases outside the gene matches: 14. CDR3: CASSIGAGGRDEQFF. For the CDR3, the DNA is TGTGCCAGCTCAATCGGGGCAGGGGGCAGGGATGAGCAGTTCTTC.

This chain joins TRBV29-1 and TRBJ2-7; 11 bases align to TRBD2. The CDR3 has 15 residues. Looked up from germline, CDR1 is SQVTM and CDR2 is ANQGSEA. V lost 3 bases and J lost 3; bases outside the gene matches: 7. The CDR3 DNA reads TGCAGCGTTGATACTAGCGGGAGTAATAACTACGAGCAGTACTTC. It yields the protein CSVDTSGSNNYEQYF.

This chain links TRBV18 with TRBJ2-3; unclear D gene. CDR3 length: 8 residues. Deletions cut 3 bases from V and 14 bases from J, with 3 bases between. Germline V lookup: CDR1 KGHSH, CDR2 LQKENI. The DNA of the CDR3 is TGTGCCAGCTCACCTGGGTATTTT. It codes for CASSPGYF.

The J gene is TRBJ2-1, the V gene TRBV28, with a tentative D call TRBD2 (6 bases). The length of the CDR3 is 17 residues. Germline CDR1 MDHEN, CDR2 SYDVKM. The germline V and J ends were trimmed by 2 bases and 0 bases, with 14 bases remaining between them. CDR3 region: CASSLGGLRHSYNEQFF. As DNA, the CDR3 is TGTGCCAGCAGTTTAGGTGGACTACGCCACTCCTACAATGAGCAGTTCTTC.